This T cell receptor beta chain was sequenced during a study of T cell responses to AZD1222 COVID-19 vaccine. The table came from immunoSEQ multiplex PCR; TCRdb's copy has only in-frame clones and leaves some out. The table lists 150,000 to 200,000 clones, more than 85% of them singletons. As regards this clone: Its antigen remains unknown.

Trimming took off 6 bases at V and 3 bases at J, with 5 bases between the two ends. CDR1 and CDR2 from the germline V gene are KGHSH and LQKENI. This CDR3 comprises 12 residues. Study findings and constraints: Among those given AZD1222, only five to seven were seropositive at baseline. Vaccine-related CD4 TCRs covered spike, predominating at 160-218 and 743-854. Among the donors, most were white British and more were female, and clonal diversity was possibly underestimated. Nearly half of spike-specific TCRs reportedly target unmutated variant regions.

This TCR was recovered from an adult who received the AZD1222 COVID-19 vaccine. The gene calls are TRBV18 and TRBJ2-2; D is ambiguous. Sequenced here: peripheral blood, sampled 28 days after the second AZD1222 dose. The CDR3 region is CASSSYTGELFF. DNA of the CDR3: TGTGCCAGCTCCAGTTACACCGGGGAGCTGTTTTTT.